This T cell receptor beta chain emerged from a study of blood T cells in healthy people across ages. Study conclusions and caveats: Per million T cells, the diversity of TCR beta decreased roughly linearly as age advanced.

Primed by a sample-barcoded 5' primer and a J-beta primer mix, a second PCR proceeded for about 6 to 12 cycles. Via MiXCR, TCRdb re-called the 5' RACE reads, giving one row per CDR3 protein. This table holds around 1.5 million distinct CDR3 sequences, 40% to 50% found once. Turning to this clonotype: No antigen is known for it.

The CDR3 totals 15 residues. Trimming cost V 6 bases and J 8 bases; bases outside gene matches: 9. This TCR came from a woman under 30 in good health. Sequenced: blood. The chain recombines TRBV12-3 or TRBV12-4 with TRBJ2-1, with 11 positions matching TRBD1. Written as DNA, the CDR3 is TGTGCCAGCAGGGATGGGACAGGGGGAATGGATGAGCAGTTCTTC. Protein product: CASRDGTGGMDEQFF.